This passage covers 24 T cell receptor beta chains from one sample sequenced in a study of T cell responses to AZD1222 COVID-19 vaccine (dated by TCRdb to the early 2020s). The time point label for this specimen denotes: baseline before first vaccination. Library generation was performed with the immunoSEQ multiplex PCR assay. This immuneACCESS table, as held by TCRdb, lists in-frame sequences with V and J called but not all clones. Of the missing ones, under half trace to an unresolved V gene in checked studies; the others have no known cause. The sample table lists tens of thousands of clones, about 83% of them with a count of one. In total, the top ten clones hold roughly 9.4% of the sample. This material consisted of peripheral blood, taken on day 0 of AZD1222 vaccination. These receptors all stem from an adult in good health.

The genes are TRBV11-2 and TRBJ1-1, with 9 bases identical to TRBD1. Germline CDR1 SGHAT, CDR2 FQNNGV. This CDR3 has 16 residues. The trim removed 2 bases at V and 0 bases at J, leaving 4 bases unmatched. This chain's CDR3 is CASSLQTGGMNTEAFF. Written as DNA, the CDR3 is TGTGCCAGCAGCTTACAGACAGGGGGAATGAACACTGAAGCTTTCTTT.

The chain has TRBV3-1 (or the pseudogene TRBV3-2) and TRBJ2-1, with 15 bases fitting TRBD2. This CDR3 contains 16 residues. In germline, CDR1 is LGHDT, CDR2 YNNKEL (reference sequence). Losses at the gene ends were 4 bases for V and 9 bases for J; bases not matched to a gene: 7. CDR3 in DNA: TGTGCCAGCAGCCCAGGACTAGCGGGGGGGTTTGGTGAGCAGTTCTTC. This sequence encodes CASSPGLAGGFGEQFF.

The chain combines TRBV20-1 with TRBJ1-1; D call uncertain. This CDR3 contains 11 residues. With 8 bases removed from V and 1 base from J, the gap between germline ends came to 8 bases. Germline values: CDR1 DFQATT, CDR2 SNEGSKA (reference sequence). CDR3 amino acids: CSPRWNTEAFF. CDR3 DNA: TGCAGTCCCAGGTGGAACACTGAAGCTTTCTTT.

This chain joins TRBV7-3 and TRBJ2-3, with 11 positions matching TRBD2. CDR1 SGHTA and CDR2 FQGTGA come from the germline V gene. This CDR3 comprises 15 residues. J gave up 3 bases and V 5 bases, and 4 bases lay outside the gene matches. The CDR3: CASSALAGGTDTQYF. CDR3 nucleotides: TGTGCCAGCAGCGCATTAGCGGGGGGGACAGATACGCAGTATTTT.

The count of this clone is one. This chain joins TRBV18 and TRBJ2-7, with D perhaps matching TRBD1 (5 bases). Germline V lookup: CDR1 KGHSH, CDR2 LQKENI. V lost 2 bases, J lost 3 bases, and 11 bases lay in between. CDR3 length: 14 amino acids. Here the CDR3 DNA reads TGTGCCAGCTCACCAACAGGAACGTACTACGAGCAGTACTTC. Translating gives CASSPTGTYYEQYF. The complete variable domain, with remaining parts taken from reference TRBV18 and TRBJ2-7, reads NAGVMQNPRHLVRRRGQEARLRCSPMKGHSHVYWYRQLPEEGLKFMVYLQKENIIDESGMPKERFSAEFPKEGPSILRIQQVVRGDSAAYFCASSPTGTYYEQYFGPGTRLTVT.

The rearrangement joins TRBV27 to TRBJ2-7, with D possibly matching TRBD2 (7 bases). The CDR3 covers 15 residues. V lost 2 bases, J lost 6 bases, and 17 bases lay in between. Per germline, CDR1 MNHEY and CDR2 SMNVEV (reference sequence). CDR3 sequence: CASSLRGARRAEQYF. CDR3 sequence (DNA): TGTGCCAGCAGTTTACGGGGGGCTCGGCGCGCCGAGCAGTACTTC.

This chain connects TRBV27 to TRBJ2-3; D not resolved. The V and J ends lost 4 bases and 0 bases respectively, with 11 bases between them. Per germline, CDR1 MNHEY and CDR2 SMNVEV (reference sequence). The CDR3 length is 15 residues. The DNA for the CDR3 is TGTGCCAGCAGTTCACCCCAGTTTAGCACAGATACGCAGTATTTT. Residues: CASSSPQFSTDTQYF.

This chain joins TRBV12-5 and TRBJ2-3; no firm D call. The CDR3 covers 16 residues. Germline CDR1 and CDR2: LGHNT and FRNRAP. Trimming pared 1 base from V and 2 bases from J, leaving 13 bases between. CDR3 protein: CASGLGATPITDTQYF. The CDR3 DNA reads TGTGCTAGTGGTTTGGGGGCTACTCCAATCACAGATACGCAGTATTTT.

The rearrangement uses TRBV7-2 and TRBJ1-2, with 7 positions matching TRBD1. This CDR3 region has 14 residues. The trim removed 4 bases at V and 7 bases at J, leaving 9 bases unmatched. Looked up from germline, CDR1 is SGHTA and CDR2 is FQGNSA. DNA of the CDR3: TGTGCCAGCAGCTCACGACAGGGTTTAGGTGGCTACACCTTC. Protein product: CASSSRQGLGGYTF.

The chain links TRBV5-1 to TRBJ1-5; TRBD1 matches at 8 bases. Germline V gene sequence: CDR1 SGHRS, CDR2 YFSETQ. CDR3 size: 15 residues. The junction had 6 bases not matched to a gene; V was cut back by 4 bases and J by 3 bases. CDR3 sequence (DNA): TGCGCCAGCAGCCCTCAGGGGGCTTACAATCAGCCCCAGCATTTT. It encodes CASSPQGAYNQPQHF.

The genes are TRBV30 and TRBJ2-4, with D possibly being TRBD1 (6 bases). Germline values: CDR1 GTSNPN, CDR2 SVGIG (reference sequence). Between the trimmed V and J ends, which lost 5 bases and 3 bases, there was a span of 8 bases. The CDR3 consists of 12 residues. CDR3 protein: CAWQGFKNIQYF. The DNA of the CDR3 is TGTGCCTGGCAGGGGTTCAAAAACATTCAGTACTTC. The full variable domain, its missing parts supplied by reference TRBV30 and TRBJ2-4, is SQTIHQWPATLVQPVGSPLSLECTVEGTSNPNLYWYRQAAGRGLQLLFYSVGIGQISSEVPQNLSASRPQDRQFILSSKKLLLSDSGFYLCAWQGFKNIQYFGAGTRLSVL.

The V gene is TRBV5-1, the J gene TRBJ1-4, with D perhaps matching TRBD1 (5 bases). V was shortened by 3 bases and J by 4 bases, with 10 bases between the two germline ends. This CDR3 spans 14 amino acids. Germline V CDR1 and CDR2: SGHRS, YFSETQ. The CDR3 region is CASSSGHSNEKLFF. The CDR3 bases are TGCGCCAGCAGCTCGGGGCATAGTAATGAAAAACTGTTTTTT. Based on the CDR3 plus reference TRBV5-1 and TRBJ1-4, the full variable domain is KAGVTQTPRYLIKTRGQQVTLSCSPISGHRSVSWYQQTPGQGLQFLFEYFSETQRNKGNFPGRFSGRQFSNSRSEMNVSTLELGDSALYLCASSSGHSNEKLFFGSGTQLSVL.

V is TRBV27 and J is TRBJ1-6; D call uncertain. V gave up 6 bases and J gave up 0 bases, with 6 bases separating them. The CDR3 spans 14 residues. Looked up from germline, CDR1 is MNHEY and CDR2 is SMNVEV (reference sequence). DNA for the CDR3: TGTGCCAGCAGCACAAGCTCCTATAATTCACCCCTCCACTTT. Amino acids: CASSTSSYNSPLHF.

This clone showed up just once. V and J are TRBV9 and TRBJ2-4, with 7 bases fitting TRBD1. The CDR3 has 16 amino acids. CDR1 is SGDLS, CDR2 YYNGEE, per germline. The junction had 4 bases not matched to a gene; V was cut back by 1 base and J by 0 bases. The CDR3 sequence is CASSVRDRLAKNIQYF. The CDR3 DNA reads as TGTGCCAGCAGCGTACGGGACAGATTAGCCAAAAACATTCAGTACTTC.

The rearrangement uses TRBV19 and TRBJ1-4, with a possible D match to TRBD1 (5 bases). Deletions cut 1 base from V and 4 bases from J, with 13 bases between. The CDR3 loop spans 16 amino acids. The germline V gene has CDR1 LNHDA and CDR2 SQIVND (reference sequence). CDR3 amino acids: CASSIAEDTNNEKLFF. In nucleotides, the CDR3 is TGTGCCAGTAGTATAGCTGAGGACACCAATAATGAAAAACTGTTTTTT.

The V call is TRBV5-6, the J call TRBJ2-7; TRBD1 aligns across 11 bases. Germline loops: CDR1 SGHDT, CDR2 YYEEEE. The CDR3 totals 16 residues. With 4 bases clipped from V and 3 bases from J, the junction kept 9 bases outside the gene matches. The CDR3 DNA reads TGTGCCAGCAGCCTACTCGCCGGGACAGGGGGCTACGAGCAGTACTTC. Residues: CASSLLAGTGGYEQYF.

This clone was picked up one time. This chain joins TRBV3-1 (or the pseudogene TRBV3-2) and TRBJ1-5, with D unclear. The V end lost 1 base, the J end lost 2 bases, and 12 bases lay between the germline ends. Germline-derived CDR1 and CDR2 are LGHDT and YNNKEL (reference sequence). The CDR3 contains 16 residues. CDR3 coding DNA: TGTGCCAGCAGCCAAGGGGCGCCGTCAGGCAATCAGCCCCAGCATTTT. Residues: CASSQGAPSGNQPQHF.

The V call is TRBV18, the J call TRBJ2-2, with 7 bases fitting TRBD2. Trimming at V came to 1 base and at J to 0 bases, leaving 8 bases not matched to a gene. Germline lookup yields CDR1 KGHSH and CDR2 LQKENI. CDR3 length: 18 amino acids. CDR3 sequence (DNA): TGTGCCAGCTCACCACGCGCCGGGGGGAGCACGAACACCGGGGAGCTGTTTTTT. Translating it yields CASSPRAGGSTNTGELFF.

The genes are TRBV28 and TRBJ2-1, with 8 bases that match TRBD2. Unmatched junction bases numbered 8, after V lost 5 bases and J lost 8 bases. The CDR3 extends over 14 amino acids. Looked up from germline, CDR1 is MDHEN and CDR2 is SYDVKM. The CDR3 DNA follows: TGTGCCAGCAGTCTAGGACTAGCAGGAGATGAGCAGTTCTTC. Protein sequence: CASSLGLAGDEQFF.

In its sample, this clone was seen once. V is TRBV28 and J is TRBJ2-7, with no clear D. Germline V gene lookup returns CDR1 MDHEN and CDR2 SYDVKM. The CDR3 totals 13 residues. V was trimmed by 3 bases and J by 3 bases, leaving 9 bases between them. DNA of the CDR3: TGTGCCAGCAGTTTGGGCCTCGTCTACGAGCAGTACTTC. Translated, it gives CASSLGLVYEQYF.

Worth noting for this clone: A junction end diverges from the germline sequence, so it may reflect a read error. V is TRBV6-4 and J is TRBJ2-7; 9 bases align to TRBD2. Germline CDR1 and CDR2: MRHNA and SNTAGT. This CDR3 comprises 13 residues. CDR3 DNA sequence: TGTGCCAGCAGTGACTCGATAGCGGGGGCCCTAGTCTTC. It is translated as CASSDSIAGALVF.

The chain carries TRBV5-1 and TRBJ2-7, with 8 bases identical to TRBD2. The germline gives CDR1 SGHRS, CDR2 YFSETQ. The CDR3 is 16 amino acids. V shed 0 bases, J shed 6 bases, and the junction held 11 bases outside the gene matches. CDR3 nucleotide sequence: TGCGCCAGCAGCTTGGAGCCCACCGGGGGGGGCGCCGAGCAGTACTTC. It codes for CASSLEPTGGGAEQYF.

The CDR3 protein is CASNVLTGDGYTF. The CDR3 DNA sequence: TGTGCCAGCAACGTACTGACAGGGGATGGCTACACCTTC. V and J are TRBV12-3 or TRBV12-4 and TRBJ1-2, with 8 nucleotides matching TRBD1. The V gene end was trimmed by 7 bases and the J gene end by 6 bases; junction bases not matched to a gene: 7. The CDR3 length is 13 residues.

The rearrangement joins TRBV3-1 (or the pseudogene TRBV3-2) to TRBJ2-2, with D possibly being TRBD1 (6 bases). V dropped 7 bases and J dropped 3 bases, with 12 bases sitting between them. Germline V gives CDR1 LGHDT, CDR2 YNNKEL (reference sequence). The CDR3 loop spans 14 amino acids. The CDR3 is CASTSGHYTGELFF. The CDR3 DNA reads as TGTGCCAGCACATCGGGACATTACACCGGGGAGCTGTTTTTT.